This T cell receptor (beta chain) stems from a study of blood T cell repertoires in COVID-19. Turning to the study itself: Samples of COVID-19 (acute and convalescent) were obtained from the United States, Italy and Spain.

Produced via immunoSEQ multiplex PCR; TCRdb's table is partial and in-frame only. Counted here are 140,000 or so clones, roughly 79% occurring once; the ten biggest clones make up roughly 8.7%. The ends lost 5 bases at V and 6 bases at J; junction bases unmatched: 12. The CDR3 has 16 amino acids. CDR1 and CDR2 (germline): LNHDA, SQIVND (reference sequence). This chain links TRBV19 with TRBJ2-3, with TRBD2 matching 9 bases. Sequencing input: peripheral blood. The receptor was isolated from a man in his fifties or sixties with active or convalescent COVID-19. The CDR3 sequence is CASSVDSGSAWDTQYF. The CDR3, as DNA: TGTGCCAGTAGTGTCGATAGCGGGAGTGCCTGGGATACGCAGTATTTT.